Reported below is one T cell receptor (beta chain). The data originate from a study of control samples from healthy donors and cancer patients. Germline V gene lookup returns CDR1 SNHLY and CDR2 FYNNEI. There are 14 residues in the CDR3. V shed 8 bases and J 4 bases; nucleotides not matched to a gene: 9. Produced via immunoSEQ multiplex PCR; TCRdb's table is partial and in-frame only. The sample records under 110,000 clones, more than 85% being singletons. The sample comprised blood. This sequence joins TRBV2 and TRBJ1-1; 8 bases are a match to TRBD1. This TCR derives from a man aged 25 to 45 in good health. The DNA of the CDR3 is TGTGCCAGCGGCGGACAGGGCGTTGTCACTGAAGCTTTCTTT. It codes for CASGGQGVVTEAFF.